The clone carrying this T cell receptor (beta chain) was detected only a few times. Its antigen is not identified. Expressed TCRB transcripts were sequenced because the isolated RNA had all been reverse transcribed beforehand. The assay was immunoSEQ multiplex PCR, and TCRdb's table has in-frame clones only and misses some. Of about 160,000 clones listed, about 9% were seen once; the top ten hold 0.45% to 0.6%. Trimming took off 0 bases at V and 4 bases at J, with 10 bases between the two ends. The V gene's germline CDR1 is SGHNT and CDR2 YYREEE (reference sequence). This CDR3 has 14 amino acids. This entry is derived from a study of beta chain features in type 1 diabetes. General study points: TCRB rearrangement may or may not be influenced by HLA type; here this remained unresolved. All four CD4+ subsets of Type 1 diabetes patients contained TCRB CDR3s that were moderately but significantly shorter. A greater similarity of naive, central memory and Treg TCRB repertoires was seen among patients than among healthy donors.

It was via CD45RO/CCR7/CD25/CD127/CD95/CD27 that CD4+ naive, central memory, regulatory and stem cell-like memory cells were sorted. Every sorted population was more than 98% pure. The clonotype originates from a woman in her late teens or twenties with type 1 diabetes. The sequenced sample consisted of central memory CD4+ T cells from blood. The genes are TRBV5-4 and TRBJ2-5, with a weak D call TRBD1 (6 bases). CDR3 in DNA: TGTGCCAGCAGCTTGGGTCAGGACAGAGAGACCCAGTACTTC. This gives the protein CASSLGQDRETQYF.